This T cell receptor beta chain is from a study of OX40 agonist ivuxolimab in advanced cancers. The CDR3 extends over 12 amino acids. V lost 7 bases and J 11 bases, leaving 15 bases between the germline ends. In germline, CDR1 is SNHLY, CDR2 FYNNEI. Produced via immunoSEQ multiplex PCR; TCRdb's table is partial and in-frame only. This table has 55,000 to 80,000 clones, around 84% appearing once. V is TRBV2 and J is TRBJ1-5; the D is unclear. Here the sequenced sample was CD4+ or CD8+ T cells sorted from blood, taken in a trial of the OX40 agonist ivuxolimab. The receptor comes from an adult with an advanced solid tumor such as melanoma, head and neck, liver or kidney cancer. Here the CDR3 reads CASTLPPGSQHF. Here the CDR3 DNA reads TGTGCCAGCACCCTACCTCCGGGATCCCAGCATTTT.